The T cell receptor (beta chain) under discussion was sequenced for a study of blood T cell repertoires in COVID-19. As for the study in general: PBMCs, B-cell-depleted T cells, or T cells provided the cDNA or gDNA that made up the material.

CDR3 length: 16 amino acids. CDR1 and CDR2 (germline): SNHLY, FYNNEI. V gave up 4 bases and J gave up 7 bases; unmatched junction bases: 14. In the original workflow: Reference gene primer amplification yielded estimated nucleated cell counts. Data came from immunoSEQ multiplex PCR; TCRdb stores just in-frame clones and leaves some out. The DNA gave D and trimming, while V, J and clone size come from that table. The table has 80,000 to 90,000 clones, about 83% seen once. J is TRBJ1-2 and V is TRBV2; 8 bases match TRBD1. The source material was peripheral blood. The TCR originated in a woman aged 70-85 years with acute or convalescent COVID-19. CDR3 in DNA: TGTGCCAGCAGTGCCAGTTACCAGGGGGCCTTGGGTGGCTACACCTTC. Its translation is CASSASYQGALGGYTF.